The 24 T cell receptor beta chains below were found in one sample sequenced in a study of T cells in Graves' hyperthyroidism and ophthalmopathy. Amplification yielded TCR beta CDR3 regions, with RNA transcripts as the source. Initially, a first-round RT-PCR of the TCR CDR3 employed the HTBI primer set. TCRdb passed the multiplex PCR reads through MiXCR, listing each CDR3 protein once. The profile shows around 450,000 distinct CDR3 sequences, roughly 13% of them singletons. The sequencing sample was made of blood. Receptors were obtained from a woman aged 18-35 years with Graves' hyperthyroidism.

This clonotype was detected a few times. The chain recombines TRBV19 with TRBJ1-5; 8 bases agree with TRBD1. Looked up from germline, CDR1 is LNHDA and CDR2 is SQIVND (reference sequence). V was clipped by 5 bases and J by 2 bases; unmatched bases: 5. The CDR3 consists of 15 residues. CDR3: CASSPQGAGNQPQHF. The CDR3 bases are TGTGCCAGTAGTCCCCAGGGGGCGGGCAATCAGCCCCAGCATTTT.

This clonotype was observed at least ten times. V and J are TRBV2 and TRBJ1-2, with TRBD1 as a possible D gene (5 bases). Trimming pared 6 bases from V and 0 bases from J, leaving 11 bases between. The CDR3 is 14 amino acids. Germline V CDR1 and CDR2: SNHLY, FYNNEI. The CDR3 is CASSQGFANYGYTF. CDR3 DNA: TGTGCCAGCAGCCAGGGTTTTGCTAACTATGGCTACACCTTC.

The chain carries TRBV9 and TRBJ1-2, with D possibly being TRBD1 (5 bases). The CDR3 is 15 amino acids. The germline V gene encodes CDR1 SGDLS and CDR2 YYNGEE. Trimming cost V 4 bases and J 4 bases, with 17 bases left between them. The CDR3: CASSPAGRGGYGYTF. DNA of the CDR3: TGTGCCAGCAGCCCCGCGGGAAGGGGAGGCTATGGCTACACCTTC.

This clonotype was detected many times. The V call is TRBV6-5, the J call TRBJ1-1, with TRBD1 identical over 7 bases. The CDR3 runs to 14 residues. The V gene end was trimmed by 2 bases and the J gene end by 6 bases; junction bases not matched to a gene: 6. Germline V lookup: CDR1 MNHEY, CDR2 SVGAGI. The DNA of the CDR3 is TGTGCCAGCAGTTACAACAGGGGTACCGCTGAAGCTTTCTTT. Residues: CASSYNRGTAEAFF.

V gene TRBV9 combines with J gene TRBJ1-4, with D possibly TRBD1 on 5 matching bases. CDR3 length: 15 residues. Per germline, CDR1 SGDLS and CDR2 YYNGEE. V was trimmed by 2 bases and J by 6 bases, leaving 14 bases between them. In nucleotides, the CDR3 is TGTGCCAGCAGCGTTAGTCTGGGGGAGGATGAAAAACTGTTTTTT. Its translation: CASSVSLGEDEKLFF.

This clonotype was counted only a few times. An end of the junction differs from the germline gene, which may be a read error. The rearrangement joins TRBV3-1 to TRBJ2-5; TRBD2 is a possible D gene (5 bases). This CDR3 spans 14 amino acids. Germline CDR1 reads LGHDT; CDR2 reads YNNKEL (reference sequence). The CDR3 sequence: CASSPLARGEAQYF. CDR3 DNA sequence: TGTGCCAGCAGCCCCCTCGCCCGGGGAGAGGCCCAGTACTTC.

This clonotype turned up a few times. The chain recombines TRBV28 with TRBJ2-6; 8 nucleotides line up with TRBD2. Germline lookup yields CDR1 MDHEN and CDR2 SYDVKM. The ends lost 5 bases at V and 1 base at J; junction bases unmatched: 13. This CDR3 is 19 amino acids long. The CDR3 is CASSPRGGTTDSGANVLTF. The CDR3 coding sequence is TGTGCCAGCAGTCCCCGGGGGGGGACAACAGATTCTGGGGCCAACGTCCTGACTTTC.

This clonotype was observed a handful of times. This chain links TRBV20-1 with TRBJ2-4, with 7 bases matching TRBD1. Per the germline V gene, CDR1 is DFQATT and CDR2 is SNEGSKA (reference sequence). Trimming at V came to 5 bases and at J to 9 bases, leaving 4 bases not matched to a gene. The CDR3 length is 11 residues. The CDR3, as DNA: TGCAGTGCTCCCAAGGGGGCCATTCAGTACTTC. Its translation is CSAPKGAIQYF.

V is TRBV3-1 and J is TRBJ2-7, with TRBD1 matching over 8 bases. V shed 6 bases and J 5 bases; nucleotides not matched to a gene: 9. The length of the CDR3 is 14 residues. From germline, CDR1 is LGHDT and CDR2 YNNKEL (reference sequence). The DNA of the CDR3 is TGTGCCAGCAGAAACCGGGACAGGTACCACGAGCAGTACTTC. Translation: CASRNRDRYHEQYF.

This clonotype was seen ten or more times. This sequence joins TRBV11-1 and TRBJ2-1; D uncertain. In germline, CDR1 is SGHAT, CDR2 FQDESV (reference sequence). Trimming took 2 bases from V and 8 from J, leaving 7 bases between them. This CDR3 comprises 12 residues. The CDR3 region has the DNA TGTGCCAGCAGCTTAAATATTTATGAGCAGTTCTTC. This encodes CASSLNIYEQFF.

In its sample, this clonotype was seen many times. The chain employs TRBV5-8 and TRBJ1-2, with D unresolved. The CDR3 is 14 amino acids. V dropped 0 bases and J dropped 2 bases, with 8 bases sitting between them. Germline V gene sequence: CDR1 SGHTS, CDR2 YDEGEE. The CDR3 bases are TGTGCCAGCAGCTTGGTCCAAGACAACTATGGCTACACCTTC. It translates to CASSLVQDNYGYTF. Based on the CDR3 plus reference TRBV5-8 and TRBJ1-2, the full variable domain is EAGVTQSPTHLIKTRGQQATLRCSPISGHTSVYWYQQALGLGLQFLLWYDEGEERNRGNFPPRFSGRQFPNYSSELNVNALELEDSALYLCASSLVQDNYGYTFGSGTRLTVV.

This chain uses TRBV4-3 with TRBJ1-1, with 10 nucleotides matching TRBD1. With V trimmed by 1 base and J by 5 bases, 4 bases remained unmatched. This CDR3 region has 15 residues. The V gene's germline CDR1 is LGHNA and CDR2 YSLEER. The CDR3: CASSQVDRGRTEAFF. The CDR3 region has the DNA TGCGCCAGCAGCCAAGTAGACAGGGGGCGAACTGAAGCTTTCTTT.

The rearrangement uses TRBV9 and TRBJ2-1, with TRBD2 matching 9 bases. Germline lookup yields CDR1 SGDLS and CDR2 YYNGEE. CDR3 size: 15 residues. V shed 2 bases, J shed 10 bases, and the junction held 10 bases outside the gene matches. The CDR3, as DNA: TGTGCCAGCAGCGTGGCCGGGACTAGCTTGGAAGAGCAGTTCTTC. It codes for CASSVAGTSLEEQFF.

This clonotype came up many times. The V call is TRBV28, the J call TRBJ1-5; no clear D. CDR1 and CDR2 (germline): MDHEN, SYDVKM. The CDR3 is 16 amino acids. The V and J ends lost 4 bases and 3 bases respectively, with 16 bases between them. CDR3 protein: CASSWVAHESNQPQHF. The CDR3 nucleotides are TGTGCCAGCAGTTGGGTGGCCCATGAGTCCAATCAGCCCCAGCATTTT.

This clonotype was observed a few times. V usage is TRBV10-1 and J usage is TRBJ2-1; the match to TRBD2 covers 12 bases. Germline V CDR1 and CDR2: WNHNN, SYGVQD (reference sequence). CDR3 size: 16 residues. J gave up 6 bases and V 3 bases, and 6 bases lay outside the gene matches. Here the CDR3 DNA reads TGCGCCAGCAGTGACGGACTAGCGGGGTCTGGCAATGAGCAGTTCTTC. Amino acids: CASSDGLAGSGNEQFF.

This chain joins TRBV4-3 and TRBJ2-3; the D gene is possibly TRBD1 (7 bases). CDR1 and CDR2 (germline): LGHNA, YSLEER. V was shortened by 1 base and J by 4 bases, with 12 bases between the two germline ends. This CDR3 contains 15 residues. Here the CDR3 reads CASSQGQGGADTQYF. In DNA form, the CDR3 reads TGCGCCAGCAGCCAAGGACAGGGCGGGGCAGATACGCAGTATTTT.

This clonotype was seen ten or more times. The V gene is TRBV20-1, the J gene TRBJ2-1; TRBD2 matches 8 bases. The V and J ends lost 5 bases and 0 bases, in that order; junction bases with no gene match: 6. There are 15 residues in the CDR3. Germline-derived CDR1 and CDR2 are DFQATT and SNEGSKA (reference sequence). DNA for the CDR3: TGCAGTGCTGCCCTGACTAGCGTCTCCTACAATGAGCAGTTCTTC. It yields the protein CSAALTSVSYNEQFF.

This clonotype was counted a single time. V usage is TRBV19 and J usage is TRBJ2-7; D uncertain. V lost 2 bases, J lost 0 bases, and 11 bases lay in between. The CDR3 is 15 amino acids. Germline assignment: CDR1 LNHDA and CDR2 SQIVND (reference sequence). The CDR3 sequence is CASSIRPVSSYEQYF. As DNA, the CDR3 is TGTGCCAGTAGTATAAGGCCGGTCAGCTCCTACGAGCAGTACTTC.

This clonotype turned up a few times. A much larger clone lies a single base off, so this may be a read error. The chain links TRBV20-1 to TRBJ2-7; 12 bases fit TRBD2. The J call may be in error: the DNA end matches TRBJ2-1 better. This CDR3 spans 15 amino acids. Germline V lookup: CDR1 DFQATT, CDR2 SNEGSKA (reference sequence). The CDR3 loop reads CSAKRLAGESHEQFF. The DNA of the CDR3 is TGCAGTGCTAAAAGACTAGCGGGAGAGTCCCACGAGCAGTTCTTC.

In its sample, this clonotype was seen many times. The chain combines TRBV5-1 with TRBJ1-1, with D possibly TRBD1 on 6 matching bases. Trimming left V 4 bases short and J 1 base short, with 17 bases between. CDR1 is SGHRS and CDR2 is YFSETQ in the germline V gene. The CDR3 spans 16 residues. CDR3 in DNA: TGCGCCAGCAGCCCTGAACAGGGAGGGAGGAACACTGAAGCTTTCTTT. Translating it yields CASSPEQGGRNTEAFF.

This clonotype appeared many times. This rearrangement joins TRBV7-9 to TRBJ2-5; tentative D call: TRBD2 (6 bases). Germline V CDR1 and CDR2: SEHNR, FQNEAQ (reference sequence). V lost 5 bases and J lost 4, with 17 bases in between. The CDR3 totals 15 residues. Here the CDR3 reads CASSLLGREGETQYF. Written as DNA, the CDR3 is TGTGCCAGCAGCCTGCTCGGGAGAGAGGGAGAGACCCAGTACTTC.

The J gene is TRBJ2-4, the V gene TRBV5-5, with unresolved D. Trimming removed 2 bases at V and 1 base at J, with 13 bases between. The CDR3 loop spans 16 amino acids. In germline, CDR1 is SGHKS, CDR2 YYEKEE (reference sequence). CDR3 protein: CASSFQPELAKNIQYF. The CDR3 DNA reads TGTGCCAGCAGCTTTCAACCCGAGCTCGCCAAAAACATTCAGTACTTC.

This clonotype showed up just a few times. The chain employs TRBV20-1 and TRBJ1-2, with D possibly being TRBD1 (6 bases). The V end lost 4 bases, the J end lost 7 bases, and 22 bases lay between the germline ends. CDR1 is DFQATT, CDR2 SNEGSKA, per germline (reference sequence). The CDR3 runs 15 residues. Written as DNA, the CDR3 is TGCAGTGCTACTAGCTCTGGGGGGCGGGAAGGTGGCTACACCTTC. Translated, it gives CSATSSGGREGGYTF.

This clonotype was recorded many times. The rearrangement links TRBV4-3 to TRBJ1-1; D possibly corresponds to TRBD1 (6 bases). CDR3 length: 13 residues. In germline, CDR1 is LGHNA, CDR2 YSLEER. Trimming removed 1 base from V and 10 bases from J, with 13 bases in between. The CDR3 nucleotides read TGCGCCAGCAGCCAAGGCTCGGGGGGCCGAGCTTTCTTT. Translation gives CASSQGSGGRAFF.